These T cell receptor beta chains were read from a single sample in a study of tumor-infiltrating lymphocytes in primary liver carcinoma. MiXCR, applied by TCRdb to the multiplex PCR reads, yields one record per CDR3 protein. Of approximately 320,000 distinct CDR3 sequences in the sample, around three fifths were seen once. What was sequenced was peripheral blood. The source is a woman aged 25 to 39 with primary liver carcinoma and hepatitis B virus infection. Both conserved end residues are part of each CDR3. A D gene is named only where the DNA matches it firmly. Where a row states a size, it is once, few, many or the class of an expanded clone; other rows omit it.

CDR3aa: CASSQEGGLRVHEQYF
CDR3nt: TGCGCCAGCAGCCAAGAAGGGGGACTGCGGGTCCACGAGCAGTACTTC
d_gene: -
j_gene: TRBJ2-7
v_gene: TRBV4-3
abundance: many

CDR3aa: CASSGWGGFYEQYF
CDR3nt: TGTGCCAGCAGTGGCTGGGGAGGTTTCTACGAGCAGTACTTC
d_gene: -
j_gene: TRBJ2-7
v_gene: TRBV25-1
abundance: few

CDR3aa: CRALTPTYGQYF
CDR3nt: TGTAGAGCCTTAACCCCAACCTATGGGCAGTACTTC
d_gene: -
j_gene: TRBJ2-7
v_gene: TRBV29-1
abundance: -

CDR3aa: CASSETTSSDYERYF
CDR3nt: TGTGCCAGCAGTGAGACGACTAGCAGCGACTACGAACGGTACTTC
d_gene: TRBD2
j_gene: TRBJ2-7
v_gene: TRBV2
abundance: -

CDR3aa: CASSQDRDTKAPSGNTIYF
CDR3nt: TGTGCCAGCAGCCAAGATCGGGACACGAAGGCCCCCTCTGGAAACACCATATATTTT
d_gene: -
j_gene: TRBJ1-3
v_gene: TRBV4-2
abundance: -

CDR3aa: CASSYSVGGSYNSSLHF
CDR3nt: TGTGCCAGCAGTTACAGTGTTGGGGGCTCCTATAATTCATCCCTCCACTTT
d_gene: -
j_gene: TRBJ1-6
v_gene: TRBV6-5
abundance: -

CDR3aa: CASSQGQANQPQHF
CDR3nt: TGCGCCAGCAGCCAAGGGCAGGCCAATCAGCCCCAGCATTTT
d_gene: -
j_gene: TRBJ1-5
v_gene: TRBV4-1
abundance: -

CDR3aa: CASSLGTIGATGELFF
CDR3nt: TGCGCCAGCAGCTTGGGGACCATAGGGGCCACCGGGGAGCTGTTTTTT
d_gene: -
j_gene: TRBJ2-2
v_gene: TRBV5-1
abundance: -

CDR3aa: CASSPILRNSPPHF
CDR3nt: TGTGCCAGCAGTCCTATACTAAGAAACTCACCCCCCCACTTT
d_gene: -
j_gene: TRBJ1-6
v_gene: TRBV6-2/TRBV6-3
abundance: -

CDR3aa: CASTLFAGTSGQETQYF
CDR3nt: TGTGCCAGCACCCTATTCGCCGGGACTAGCGGGCAAGAGACCCAGTACTTC
d_gene: TRBD2
j_gene: TRBJ2-5
v_gene: TRBV11-3
abundance: many

CDR3aa: CASSQGQGRGNIQYF
CDR3nt: TGCGCCAGCAGCCAGGGACAGGGCCGGGGAAACATTCAGTACTTC
d_gene: TRBD1
j_gene: TRBJ2-4
v_gene: TRBV4-1
abundance: many

CDR3aa: CCIVRGQGEYEQYF
CDR3nt: TGCTGCATTGTTCGGGGACAGGGGGAGTACGAGCAGTACTTC
d_gene: TRBD1
j_gene: TRBJ2-7
v_gene: TRBV29-1
abundance: once

CDR3aa: CASSPADTQYF
CDR3nt: TGTGCCAGCTCTCCCGCAGATACGCAGTATTTT
d_gene: -
j_gene: TRBJ2-3
v_gene: TRBV12-3/TRBV12-4
abundance: many

CDR3aa: CASSQGLRTEAFF
CDR3nt: TGTGCCAGCAGCCAAGGTCTCAGAACTGAAGCTTTCTTT
d_gene: -
j_gene: TRBJ1-1
v_gene: TRBV14
abundance: -

CDR3aa: CASSEERTGTQYF
CDR3nt: TGCGCCAGTAGCGAAGAGAGGACAGGGACCCAGTACTTC
d_gene: TRBD1
j_gene: TRBJ2-5
v_gene: TRBV4-3
abundance: -

CDR3aa: CASSTSGYEQCF
CDR3nt: TGTGCCAGCAGTACTAGTGGCTACGAGCAGTGCTTC
d_gene: -
j_gene: TRBJ2-7
v_gene: TRBV11-2
abundance: -

CDR3aa: CASSPSGRAYEQYF
CDR3nt: TGTGCCAGCAGTCCAAGCGGGAGGGCCTACGAGCAGTACTTC
d_gene: TRBD2
j_gene: TRBJ2-7
v_gene: TRBV28
abundance: -

CDR3aa: CASSSGTEVPYEQYF
CDR3nt: TGTGCCAGCAGTTCCGGGACAGAGGTCCCCTACGAGCAGTACTTC
d_gene: TRBD1
j_gene: TRBJ2-7
v_gene: TRBV6-5
abundance: many

CDR3aa: CASSYVRQKFGELFF
CDR3nt: TGTGCCAGCAGTTACGTAAGACAAAAGTTCGGGGAGCTGTTTTTT
d_gene: -
j_gene: TRBJ2-2
v_gene: TRBV6-2/TRBV6-3
abundance: many

CDR3aa: CASSLDSFNEQFF
CDR3nt: TGTGCCAGCAGCTTGGACTCTTTCAATGAGCAGTTCTTC
d_gene: -
j_gene: TRBJ2-1
v_gene: TRBV11-2
abundance: once

CDR3aa: CASSLAGTGSYEQYF
CDR3nt: TGTGCCAGCAGCTTAGCCGGGACAGGGAGCTACGAGCAGTACTTC
d_gene: TRBD1
j_gene: TRBJ2-7
v_gene: TRBV11-3
abundance: many

CDR3aa: CASSWTLYGYTF
CDR3nt: TGTGCCAGCAGTTGGACCCTTTATGGCTACACCTTC
d_gene: -
j_gene: TRBJ1-2
v_gene: TRBV6-2/TRBV6-3
abundance: few

CDR3aa: CASSEASGIHNEQFF
CDR3nt: TGCGCCAGCAGTGAGGCTAGCGGGATCCACAATGAGCAGTTCTTC
d_gene: TRBD2
j_gene: TRBJ2-1
v_gene: TRBV10-1
abundance: -

CDR3aa: CASNFTNTGELFF
CDR3nt: TGTGCCAGTAACTTCACGAACACAGGGGAGCTGTTTTTT
d_gene: -
j_gene: TRBJ2-2
v_gene: TRBV11-2
abundance: once

CDR3aa: CASSVINTGTEQFF
CDR3nt: TGTGCCAGCAGTGTGATTAACACAGGGACTGAGCAGTTCTTC
d_gene: -
j_gene: TRBJ2-1
v_gene: TRBV6-1
abundance: -

CDR3aa: CTSSYSGTEAFF
CDR3nt: TGTACCAGCAGTTATTCGGGTACTGAAGCTTTCTTT
d_gene: -
j_gene: TRBJ1-1
v_gene: TRBV6-5
abundance: once

CDR3aa: CASSQGRAETLNYNEQFF
CDR3nt: TGCGCCAGCAGCCAAGGTCGAGCTGAGACTCTGAATTACAATGAGCAGTTCTTC
d_gene: -
j_gene: TRBJ2-1
v_gene: TRBV4-3
abundance: -

CDR3aa: CASSLTGSGANVLTF
CDR3nt: TGTGCCAGCAGCTTGACAGGGTCTGGGGCCAACGTCCTGACTTTC
d_gene: TRBD1
j_gene: TRBJ2-6
v_gene: TRBV7-9
abundance: -

CDR3aa: CASSTPRGTSGRVPLQFF
CDR3nt: TGTGCCAGCAGTACCCCCCGGGGGACTAGCGGGAGGGTGCCATTGCAGTTCTTC
d_gene: TRBD2
j_gene: TRBJ2-1
v_gene: TRBV6-5
abundance: -

CDR3aa: CASSQSGSGGDTQYF
CDR3nt: TGTGCCAGCAGCCAAAGCGGAAGCGGGGGTGATACACAGTATTTT
d_gene: TRBD2
j_gene: TRBJ2-3
v_gene: TRBV11-2
abundance: -

CDR3aa: CASNQDPSSYEQYF
CDR3nt: TGCGCCAGCAACCAGGACCCTAGCTCCTACGAGCAGTACTTC
d_gene: -
j_gene: TRBJ2-7
v_gene: TRBV4-1
abundance: -

CDR3aa: CASCQDYPGFYSGANVLTF
CDR3nt: TGCGCCAGCTGCCAAGATTATCCGGGATTTTACTCTGGGGCCAACGTCCTGACTTTC
d_gene: -
j_gene: TRBJ2-6
v_gene: TRBV4-3
abundance: -

CDR3aa: CTSREGGPAYEQYF
CDR3nt: TGTACCAGCAGGGAAGGGGGGCCGGCCTACGAGCAGTACTTC
d_gene: -
j_gene: TRBJ2-7
v_gene: TRBV28
abundance: -

CDR3aa: CACSLQNEQYF
CDR3nt: TGTGCCTGCAGTTTACAGAACGAGCAGTACTTC
d_gene: -
j_gene: TRBJ2-7
v_gene: TRBV12-3/TRBV12-4
abundance: -

CDR3aa: CASSYLGSSGSYEQYF
CDR3nt: TGTGCCAGCAGTTACTTGGGGAGTAGCGGGAGTTACGAGCAGTACTTC
d_gene: TRBD2
j_gene: TRBJ2-7
v_gene: TRBV6-6
abundance: -

CDR3aa: CASSDTSSGANVLTF
CDR3nt: TGTGCCAGCAGTGATACGAGCTCCGGGGCCAACGTCCTGACTTTC
d_gene: -
j_gene: TRBJ2-6
v_gene: TRBV6-1
abundance: -

CDR3aa: CASSTTNTGTGASEQYF
CDR3nt: TGTGCCAGCAGTACCACGAACACCGGGACAGGGGCCTCCGAGCAGTACTTC
d_gene: TRBD1
j_gene: TRBJ2-7
v_gene: TRBV12-3/TRBV12-4
abundance: -

CDR3aa: CASSLGGGWETQYF
CDR3nt: TGTGCCAGCAGCTTAGGTGGGGGCTGGGAGACCCAGTACTTC
d_gene: -
j_gene: TRBJ2-5
v_gene: TRBV7-9
abundance: few

CDR3aa: CASTGEDEKLFF
CDR3nt: TGTGCCAGCACAGGGGAGGATGAAAAACTGTTTTTT
d_gene: -
j_gene: TRBJ1-4
v_gene: TRBV12-3/TRBV12-4
abundance: few

CDR3aa: CASSSGGGYNEQFF
CDR3nt: TGTGCCAGCAGTTCGGGAGGGGGCTACAATGAGCAGTTCTTC
d_gene: TRBD2
j_gene: TRBJ2-1
v_gene: TRBV6-2/TRBV6-3
abundance: -

CDR3aa: CASSRGLAGVGEQFF
CDR3nt: TGTGCCAGCAGCCGGGGACTAGCGGGAGTCGGTGAGCAGTTCTTC
d_gene: TRBD2
j_gene: TRBJ2-1
v_gene: TRBV11-3
abundance: many

CDR3aa: CASNGIDKYNEQFF
CDR3nt: TGTGCCAGCAACGGGATAGACAAATACAATGAGCAGTTCTTC
d_gene: -
j_gene: TRBJ2-1
v_gene: TRBV11-2
abundance: many

CDR3aa: CASSLDAGSHNEQFF
CDR3nt: TGTGCCAGCAGCTTAGATGCAGGGTCCCACAATGAGCAGTTCTTC
d_gene: -
j_gene: TRBJ2-1
v_gene: TRBV7-9
abundance: -

CDR3aa: CASSITYAPLTYEQYF
CDR3nt: TGTGCCAGCAGCATAACCTACGCCCCTCTCACCTACGAGCAGTACTTC
d_gene: -
j_gene: TRBJ2-7
v_gene: TRBV7-9
abundance: few

CDR3aa: CASSLIGTGGLGGANVLTF
CDR3nt: TGTGCCAGCAGTTTAATCGGGACAGGGGGCCTCGGTGGGGCCAACGTCCTGACTTTC
d_gene: TRBD1
j_gene: TRBJ2-6
v_gene: TRBV12-3/TRBV12-4
abundance: few

CDR3aa: CASSSPGARSPPHF
CDR3nt: TGTGCCAGCAGTTCCCCCGGGGCTCGGTCACCCCCCCACTTT
d_gene: -
j_gene: TRBJ1-6
v_gene: TRBV6-5
abundance: -

CDR3aa: CASSPLSWGEQYF
CDR3nt: TGTGCCAGCAGCCCACTGTCCTGGGGGGAGCAGTACTTC
d_gene: -
j_gene: TRBJ2-7
v_gene: TRBV7-8
abundance: few

CDR3aa: CASSYSKGFRDPLWNTGELFF
CDR3nt: TGTGCCAGCAGTTACTCGAAAGGGTTCCGGGATCCTTTATGGAACACCGGGGAGCTGTTTTTT
d_gene: -
j_gene: TRBJ2-2
v_gene: TRBV6-2/TRBV6-3
abundance: few

CDR3aa: CASSYNQGAREQYF
CDR3nt: TGTGCCAGCAGTTACAACCAGGGGGCGCGGGAGCAGTACTTC
d_gene: TRBD1
j_gene: TRBJ2-7
v_gene: TRBV6-5
abundance: many

CDR3aa: CASSPPGQGRDCRDEQYF
CDR3nt: TGTGCCAGCAGCCCGCCTGGACAGGGGCGAGATTGCCGGGACGAGCAGTACTTC
d_gene: TRBD1
j_gene: TRBJ2-7
v_gene: TRBV12-3/TRBV12-4
abundance: -

CDR3aa: CASSYQPGQGNEQYF
CDR3nt: TGTGCCAGCAGTTACCAGCCGGGACAGGGGAACGAGCAGTACTTC
d_gene: TRBD1
j_gene: TRBJ2-7
v_gene: TRBV6-2/TRBV6-3
abundance: many

CDR3aa: CASSPFIGEVRQPQHF
CDR3nt: TGTGCCAGCAGTCCCTTCATAGGTGAGGTACGGCAGCCCCAGCATTTT
d_gene: -
j_gene: TRBJ1-5
v_gene: TRBV6-2/TRBV6-3
abundance: few

CDR3aa: CSATGRLAGSEQFF
CDR3nt: TGCAGTGCTACCGGCCGGCTAGCGGGTTCTGAGCAGTTCTTC
d_gene: TRBD2
j_gene: TRBJ2-1
v_gene: TRBV20-1
abundance: -

CDR3aa: CASSLAGWEKLFF
CDR3nt: TGTGCCAGCAGTTTGGCAGGATGGGAAAAACTGTTTTTT
d_gene: -
j_gene: TRBJ1-4
v_gene: TRBV6-6
abundance: once

CDR3aa: CASSSLAGGPSDTQYF
CDR3nt: TGCGCCAGCAGCTCCTTAGCGGGAGGGCCATCAGATACGCAGTATTTT
d_gene: TRBD2
j_gene: TRBJ2-3
v_gene: TRBV5-1
abundance: many

CDR3aa: CASSSRPLVSNTYNEQFF
CDR3nt: TGTGCCAGCAGTTCCCGCCCCCTCGTTAGCAACACCTACAATGAGCAGTTCTTC
d_gene: -
j_gene: TRBJ2-1
v_gene: TRBV6-2/TRBV6-3
abundance: -

CDR3aa: CATKSGYEQYF
CDR3nt: TGTGCCACCAAGTCGGGGTACGAGCAGTACTTC
d_gene: -
j_gene: TRBJ2-7
v_gene: TRBV24-1
abundance: -

CDR3aa: CSFMGAREQYF
CDR3nt: TGCAGCTTTATGGGAGCGCGGGAGCAGTACTTC
d_gene: -
j_gene: TRBJ2-7
v_gene: TRBV29-1
abundance: many

CDR3aa: CVSSQDGATGELFF
CDR3nt: TGTGTCAGCAGCCAAGATGGGGCCACCGGGGAGCTGTTTTTT
d_gene: -
j_gene: TRBJ2-2
v_gene: TRBV4-1
abundance: -

CDR3aa: CASSDPGVGLEQYF
CDR3nt: TGTGCCAGCAGTGACCCGGGAGTGGGGCTCGAGCAGTACTTC
d_gene: -
j_gene: TRBJ2-7
v_gene: TRBV6-1
abundance: many